Sequencing of this T cell receptor (beta chain) was carried out in a study of blood T cells in healthy people across ages. Study-wide points: More naive CD4+ cells and higher diversity marked long-lived donors relative to aged donors. CMV status of donors was unknown, possibly confounding expanded clonotype changes. Those diversity estimates obtained from one million T cells were thought to be underestimates.

Combining a sample-barcoded 5' primer with a J-beta primer mix, a second PCR ran for about 6 to 11 cycles. TCRdb reprocessed the 5' RACE reads via MiXCR and lists one record per CDR3 protein. Of about 1,400,000 distinct CDR3 sequences in the sample, roughly 60% are singletons; the top ten hold roughly 7%. For this clonotype: Its target is unknown.

V shed 1 base and J shed 1 base, with 11 bases lying between them. This CDR3 has 15 amino acids. Germline loops: CDR1 SGHAT, CDR2 FQNNGV. The chain carries TRBV11-2 and TRBJ2-7; D is ambiguous. Material: blood. This TCR derives from a young man in good health. The CDR3 region has the DNA TGTGCCAGCAGCTTAGGCAGGACGGAGTCCTACGAGCAGTACTTC. Protein: CASSLGRTESYEQYF.